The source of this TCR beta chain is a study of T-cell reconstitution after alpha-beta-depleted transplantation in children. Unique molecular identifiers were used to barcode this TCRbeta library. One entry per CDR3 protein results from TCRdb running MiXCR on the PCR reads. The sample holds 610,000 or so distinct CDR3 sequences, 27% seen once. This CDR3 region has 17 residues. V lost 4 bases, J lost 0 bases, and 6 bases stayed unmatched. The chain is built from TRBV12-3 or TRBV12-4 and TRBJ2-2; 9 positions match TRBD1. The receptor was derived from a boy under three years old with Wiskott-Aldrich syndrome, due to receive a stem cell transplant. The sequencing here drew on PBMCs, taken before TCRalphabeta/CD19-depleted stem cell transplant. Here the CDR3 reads CASSWGQGPANTGELFF. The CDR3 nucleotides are TGTGCCAGCAGTTGGGGACAGGGACCGGCGAACACCGGGGAGCTGTTTTTT.